The 15 T cell receptor beta chains below come from one sample, sequenced in a study of cytomegalovirus exposure and HLA in healthy donors. Primers: 60 Vbeta forward and 13 Jbeta reverse. Data came from immunoSEQ multiplex PCR; TCRdb stores just in-frame clones and leaves some out. This sample has about 97,000 clones; 75% occur once, and the top ten carry 8.5% to 12%. Specimen: PBMCs. The source is a middle-aged man in good health and CMV-seronegative.

This clone turned up a few times. The genes are TRBV4-1 and TRBJ2-1, with D possibly being TRBD2 (5 bases). This CDR3 region has 11 residues. From germline, CDR1 is MGHRA and CDR2 YSYEKL. V dropped 4 bases and J dropped 13 bases, with 11 bases sitting between them. The CDR3 reads CASSRGITQFF. The CDR3 DNA follows: TGCGCCAGCAGCCGAGGGATCACCCAGTTCTTC.

V usage is TRBV5-6 and J usage is TRBJ1-1; D may be TRBD1 (6 bases). Germline assignment: CDR1 SGHDT and CDR2 YYEEEE. The V and J ends lost 4 bases and 1 base respectively, with 14 bases between them. The CDR3 contains 15 residues. This CDR3 is CASSPLGGRNTEAFF. In DNA form, the CDR3 reads TGTGCCAGCAGCCCCTTGGGGGGGCGGAACACTGAAGCTTTCTTT.

The chain employs TRBV28 and TRBJ2-5, with 7 bases aligning to TRBD2. CDR3 length equals 12 residues. The trim removed 3 bases at V and 5 bases at J, leaving 0 bases unmatched. The germline CDR1 and CDR2 sequences are MDHEN and SYDVKM. The CDR3 DNA is TGTGCCAGCAGTTTGCGGGGGGAGACCCAGTACTTC. It translates to CASSLRGETQYF. The full variable domain, its missing parts supplied by reference TRBV28 and TRBJ2-5, is DVKVTQSSRYLVKRTGEKVFLECVQDMDHENMFWYRQDPGLGLRLIYFSYDVKMKEKGDIPEGYSVSREKKERFSLILESASTNQTSMYLCASSLRGETQYFGPGTRLLVL.

Worth noting for this clone: Other nucleotide sequences from this sample produce the same CDR3. This chain links TRBV7-9 with TRBJ2-3, with D perhaps TRBD2 (5 bases). Germline values: CDR1 SEHNR, CDR2 FQNEAQ (reference sequence). The V end lost 5 bases, the J end lost 0 bases, and 12 bases lay between the germline ends. The CDR3 consists of 15 residues. CDR3 DNA: TGTGCCAGCAGCGAACGGACGGGGAGCACAGATACGCAGTATTTT. It encodes CASSERTGSTDTQYF.

The sample holds a few counts of this clone. The V and J genes are TRBV7-3 and TRBJ1-1; D might be TRBD1 (5 bases). V was trimmed by 5 bases and J by 0 bases, leaving 10 bases between them. Germline CDR1 is SGHTA and CDR2 is FQGTGA. CDR3 length: 14 residues. The CDR3 region has the DNA TGTGCCAGCAGCCTGACAGCAGTGAACACTGAAGCTTTCTTT. Encoded protein: CASSLTAVNTEAFF.

The V gene is TRBV18, the J gene TRBJ1-5; D gene uncertain. V lost 4 bases and J lost 3, with 13 bases in between. There are 15 residues in the CDR3. Germline V lookup: CDR1 KGHSH, CDR2 LQKENI. The CDR3 loop is CASSRRGEANQPQHF. For the CDR3, the DNA is TGTGCCAGCTCACGCCGCGGGGAGGCCAATCAGCCCCAGCATTTT.

The chain carries TRBV4-1 and TRBJ1-4; possible D gene TRBD1, 6 bases. Germline CDR1 reads MGHRA; CDR2 reads YSYEKL. The germline V and J ends were trimmed by 1 base and 7 bases, with 13 bases remaining between them. The CDR3 is made up of 15 amino acids. As DNA, the CDR3 is TGCGCCAGCAGCCAAGTCCCGGACAGAGGTGAAAAACTGTTTTTT. Translated, it gives CASSQVPDRGEKLFF.

Worth noting for this clone: One junction end does not reproduce the germline sequence, and a read error may be involved. J is TRBJ2-2 and V is TRBV27; 8 positions agree with TRBD1. The CDR3 contains 15 residues. CDR1 MNHEY and CDR2 SMNVEV come from the germline V gene (reference sequence). Here the CDR3 reads CASSMGQAVTGELLF. Here the CDR3 DNA reads TGTGCCAGCAGCATGGGACAGGCGGTCACCGGGGAGCTGCTTTTT.

This clone was counted many times. The chain has TRBV5-6 and TRBJ2-7; a possible D gene is TRBD1 (6 bases). V shed 3 bases and J shed 8 bases, with 12 bases lying between them. In germline, CDR1 is SGHDT, CDR2 YYEEEE. The CDR3 runs 12 residues. The CDR3 DNA reads TGTGCCAGCAGCTGGGGGCGAGGGAAGCAGTACTTC. Translation: CASSWGRGKQYF. Together with reference TRBV5-6 and TRBJ2-7, the CDR3 gives the full variable domain: DAGVTQSPTHLIKTRGQQVTLRCSPKSGHDTVSWYQQALGQGPQFIFQYYEEEERQRGNFPDRFSGHQFPNYSSELNVNALLLGDSALYLCASSWGRGKQYFGPGTRLTVT.

This chain connects TRBV5-1 to TRBJ1-1; unclear D gene. V was clipped by 0 bases and J by 8 bases, with 11 bases between them. Per the germline V gene, CDR1 is SGHRS and CDR2 is YFSETQ. The CDR3 spans 13 residues. CDR3 protein: CASSLESYTEAFF. Written as DNA, the CDR3 is TGCGCCAGCAGCTTGGAATCCTATACGGAAGCTTTCTTT.

The chain combines TRBV5-1 with TRBJ2-5, with D tentatively TRBD2 (6 bases). V shed 4 bases and J shed 0 bases, with 10 bases lying between them. Germline CDR1 reads SGHRS; CDR2 reads YFSETQ. The CDR3 is made up of 14 amino acids. The CDR3 DNA reads TGCGCCAGCAGCAATCGGGACTACCAAGAGACCCAGTACTTC. The encoded protein is CASSNRDYQETQYF. The full variable domain, in which reference TRBV5-1 and TRBJ2-5 provide the parts outside the CDR3, is KAGVTQTPRYLIKTRGQQVTLSCSPISGHRSVSWYQQTPGQGLQFLFEYFSETQRNKGNFPGRFSGRQFSNSRSEMNVSTLELGDSALYLCASSNRDYQETQYFGPGTRLLVL.

This clone was seen a single time. V gene TRBV7-6 combines with J gene TRBJ2-3, with a possible D match to TRBD2 (5 bases). The V gene lost 0 bases and the J gene lost 4 bases, with 8 bases spanning the gap. Germline CDR1 reads SGHVS; CDR2 reads FNYEAQ. CDR3 length: 14 amino acids. Here the CDR3 DNA reads TGTGCCAGCAGCTTAGCGAGGGAATCAGATACGCAGTATTTT. Protein: CASSLARESDTQYF.

This clone has just a few counts. V gene TRBV6-1 combines with J gene TRBJ1-2; 7 bases align to TRBD1. CDR3 length: 15 amino acids. The J segment lost 1 base and the V segment lost 6 bases, leaving 8 bases of the junction unmatched. Per the germline V gene, CDR1 is MNHNS and CDR2 is SASEGT. CDR3: CASRTGVGGNYGYTF. The CDR3 DNA follows: TGTGCCAGCAGAACAGGGGTAGGAGGTAACTATGGCTACACCTTC.

The chain links TRBV7-3 to TRBJ1-6; 8 bases align to TRBD1. The V gene's germline CDR1 is SGHTA and CDR2 FQGTGA. The CDR3 extends over 14 amino acids. V was clipped by 6 bases and J by 6 bases; unmatched bases: 4. In nucleotides, the CDR3 is TGTGCCAGCAGGGGGGACAGGACTAATTCACCCCTCCACTTT. The encoded protein is CASRGDRTNSPLHF. Full variable domain (remainder filled in from reference TRBV7-3 and TRBJ1-6): GAGVSQTPSNKVTEKGKYVELRCDPISGHTALYWYRQSLGQGPEFLIYFQGTGAADDSGLPNDRFFAVRPEGSVSTLKIQRTERGDSAVYLCASRGDRTNSPLHFGNGTRLTVT.

The CDR3, as DNA: TGTGCCAGCAGGACAACAGGGTTGGCCGGGGAGCTGTTTTTT. It yields the protein CASRTTGLAGELFF. The chain carries TRBV6-1 and TRBJ2-2; D possibly corresponds to TRBD1 (6 bases). CDR1 is MNHNS and CDR2 is SASEGT in the germline V gene. CDR3 length: 14 amino acids. V was pared by 6 bases and J by 6 bases, with 14 bases between.